The source of this T cell receptor (beta chain) is a study of T cells in Graves' hyperthyroidism and ophthalmopathy. About the study: Peripheral blood specimens were obtained at initial diagnosis, prior to any treatment.

The V gene's germline CDR1 is LGHDT and CDR2 YNNKEL (reference sequence). CDR3 length: 16 residues. Trimming at V came to 3 bases and at J to 4 bases, leaving 9 bases not matched to a gene. Each patient was aged 18 to 65 and had newly diagnosed hyperthyroidism of under 2 months' duration. Researchers took RNA transcripts and amplified the TCR beta CDR3 regions from them. During a first-round RT-PCR of the TCR CDR3, the HTBI primer set was used. TCRdb fed the multiplex PCR reads into MiXCR, producing one record per CDR3 protein. The repertoire has around 250,000 distinct CDR3 sequences, roughly 15% of them found once; the top ten carry roughly 13%. Study observations and caveats: Also found in blood were most expanded thyroid clonotypes above 0.001. The model predicted ophthalmopathy a median roughly 6.3 months before onset.

Turning to this clonotype: The antigen is undetermined.

This chain links TRBV3-1 with TRBJ2-7; TRBD1 matches 10 bases. This receptor was taken from a woman aged 40 to 50 with Graves' hyperthyroidism that later progressed to Graves' ophthalmopathy. Sequencing used blood. CDR3 residues: CASSQGGTGAYYEQYF. CDR3 nucleotide sequence: TGTGCCAGCAGCCAGGGCGGGACAGGGGCTTATTACGAGCAGTACTTC.